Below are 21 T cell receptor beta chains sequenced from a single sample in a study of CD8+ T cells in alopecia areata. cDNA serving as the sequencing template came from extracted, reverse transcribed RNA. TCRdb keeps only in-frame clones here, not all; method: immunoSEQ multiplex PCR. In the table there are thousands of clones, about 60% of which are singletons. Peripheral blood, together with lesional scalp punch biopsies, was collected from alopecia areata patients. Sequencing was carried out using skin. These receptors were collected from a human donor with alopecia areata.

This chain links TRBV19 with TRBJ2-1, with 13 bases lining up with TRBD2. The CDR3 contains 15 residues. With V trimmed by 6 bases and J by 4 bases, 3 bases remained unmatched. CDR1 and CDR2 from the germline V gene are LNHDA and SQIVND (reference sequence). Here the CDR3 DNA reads TGTGCCAGTAGGGGGACTAGCGGGGCTTACAATGAGCAGTTCTTC. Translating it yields CASRGTSGAYNEQFF.

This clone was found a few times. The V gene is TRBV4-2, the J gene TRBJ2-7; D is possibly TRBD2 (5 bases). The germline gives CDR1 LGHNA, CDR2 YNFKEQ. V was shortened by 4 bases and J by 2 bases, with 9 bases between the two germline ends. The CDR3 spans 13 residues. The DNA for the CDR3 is TGTGCCAGCAGCCGGGAGATGACCTACGAGCAGTACTTC. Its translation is CASSREMTYEQYF.

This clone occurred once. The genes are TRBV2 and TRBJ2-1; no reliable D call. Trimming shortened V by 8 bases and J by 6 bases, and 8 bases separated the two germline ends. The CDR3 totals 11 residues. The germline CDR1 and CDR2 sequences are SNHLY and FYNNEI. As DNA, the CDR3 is TGTGCCAGCGCTCATGTCAATGAGCAGTTCTTC. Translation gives CASAHVNEQFF.

The CDR3 region has the DNA TGTGCTAGTGGCTCGGGACAGGGCAATTCACCCCTCCACTTT. It yields the protein CASGSGQGNSPLHF. The rearrangement joins TRBV12-5 to TRBJ1-6; 9 bases are a match to TRBD1. Germline CDR1 reads LGHNT; CDR2 reads FRNRAP. V was pared by 6 bases and J by 7 bases, with 4 bases of the junction left unmatched. The CDR3 consists of 14 residues.

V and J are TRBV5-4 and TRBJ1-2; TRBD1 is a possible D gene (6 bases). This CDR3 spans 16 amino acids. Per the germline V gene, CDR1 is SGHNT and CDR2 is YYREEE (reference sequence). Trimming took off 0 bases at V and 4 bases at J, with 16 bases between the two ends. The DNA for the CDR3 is TGTGCCAGCAGCTTGGGAACAGGACAGTCGGGCTATGGCTACACCTTC. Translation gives CASSLGTGQSGYGYTF.

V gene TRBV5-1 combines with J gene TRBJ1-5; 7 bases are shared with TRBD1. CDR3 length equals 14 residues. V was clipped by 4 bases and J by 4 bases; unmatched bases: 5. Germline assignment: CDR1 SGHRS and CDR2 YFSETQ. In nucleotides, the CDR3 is TGCGCCAGCAGCCCGGGACAGCCTAATCAGCCCCAGCATTTT. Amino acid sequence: CASSPGQPNQPQHF.

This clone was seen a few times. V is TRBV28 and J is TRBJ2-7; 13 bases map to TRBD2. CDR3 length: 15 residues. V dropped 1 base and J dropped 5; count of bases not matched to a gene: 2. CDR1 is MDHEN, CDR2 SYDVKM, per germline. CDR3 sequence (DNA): TGTGCCAGCAGTTTATTCGGACTAGCGGGAGACGAGCAGTACTTC. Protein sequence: CASSLFGLAGDEQYF. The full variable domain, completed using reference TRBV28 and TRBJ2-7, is DVKVTQSSRYLVKRTGEKVFLECVQDMDHENMFWYRQDPGLGLRLIYFSYDVKMKEKGDIPEGYSVSREKKERFSLILESASTNQTSMYLCASSLFGLAGDEQYFGPGTRLTVT.

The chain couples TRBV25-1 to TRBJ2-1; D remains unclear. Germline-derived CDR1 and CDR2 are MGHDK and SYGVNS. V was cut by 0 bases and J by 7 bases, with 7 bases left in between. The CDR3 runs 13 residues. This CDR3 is CASSEYVGNEQFF. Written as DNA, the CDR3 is TGTGCCAGCAGTGAATATGTGGGGAATGAGCAGTTCTTC.

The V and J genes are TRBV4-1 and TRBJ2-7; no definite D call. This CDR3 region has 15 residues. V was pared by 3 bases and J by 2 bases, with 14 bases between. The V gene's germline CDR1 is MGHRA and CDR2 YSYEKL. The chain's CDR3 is CASSHGRNGAYEQYF. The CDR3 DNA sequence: TGCGCCAGCAGCCACGGACGGAATGGCGCCTACGAGCAGTACTTC.

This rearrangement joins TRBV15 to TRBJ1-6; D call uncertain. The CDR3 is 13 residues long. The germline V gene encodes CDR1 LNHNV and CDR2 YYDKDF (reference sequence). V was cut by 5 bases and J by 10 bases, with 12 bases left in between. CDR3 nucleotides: TGTGCCACCAGCTGGGCTCGAGAGTCACCCCTCCACTTT. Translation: CATSWARESPLHF.

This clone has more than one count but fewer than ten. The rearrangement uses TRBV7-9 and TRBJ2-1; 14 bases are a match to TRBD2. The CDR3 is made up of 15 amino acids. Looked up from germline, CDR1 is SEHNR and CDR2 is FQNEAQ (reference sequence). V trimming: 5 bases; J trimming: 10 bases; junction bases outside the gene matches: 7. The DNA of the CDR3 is TGTGCCAGCAGCCCGACTAGCGGGAGGGCCTGGGAGCAGTTCTTC. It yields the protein CASSPTSGRAWEQFF.

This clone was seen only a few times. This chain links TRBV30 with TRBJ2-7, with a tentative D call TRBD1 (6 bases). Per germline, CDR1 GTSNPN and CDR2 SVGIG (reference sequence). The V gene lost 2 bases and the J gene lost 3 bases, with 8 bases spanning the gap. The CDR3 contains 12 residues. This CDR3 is CAWSQDSYEQYF. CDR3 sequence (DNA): TGTGCCTGGAGTCAGGACAGCTACGAGCAGTACTTC.

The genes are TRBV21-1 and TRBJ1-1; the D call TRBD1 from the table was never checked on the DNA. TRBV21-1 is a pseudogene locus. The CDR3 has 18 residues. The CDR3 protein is CASSKALYGRQGVAEAFF. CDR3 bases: TGTGCCAGCAGCAAAGCGCTTTACGGGCGGCAGGGGGTCGCCGAAGCTTTCTTT.

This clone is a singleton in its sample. The CDR3 loop reads CASRPVSEGSSYNEQFF. The CDR3 coding sequence is TGTGCCAGCAGACCCGTATCGGAGGGCAGCTCCTACAATGAGCAGTTCTTC. The genes are TRBV28 and TRBJ2-1; D is perhaps TRBD2 (6 bases). Germline-derived CDR1 and CDR2 are MDHEN and SYDVKM. Trimming pared 6 bases from V and 0 bases from J, leaving 18 bases between. This CDR3 has 17 residues.

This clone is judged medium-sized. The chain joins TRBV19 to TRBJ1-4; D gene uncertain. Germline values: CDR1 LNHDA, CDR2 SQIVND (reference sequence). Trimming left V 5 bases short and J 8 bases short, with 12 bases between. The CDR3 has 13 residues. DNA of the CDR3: TGTGCCAGTAGTCTTACAAGAGGGGAAAAACTGTTTTTT. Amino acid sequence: CASSLTRGEKLFF.

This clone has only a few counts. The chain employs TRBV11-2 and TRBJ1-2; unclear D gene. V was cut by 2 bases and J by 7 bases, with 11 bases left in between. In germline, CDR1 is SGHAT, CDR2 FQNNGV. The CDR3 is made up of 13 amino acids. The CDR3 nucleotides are TGTGCCAGCAGCTTATCGGTTCGGGGTGGCTACACCTTC. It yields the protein CASSLSVRGGYTF.

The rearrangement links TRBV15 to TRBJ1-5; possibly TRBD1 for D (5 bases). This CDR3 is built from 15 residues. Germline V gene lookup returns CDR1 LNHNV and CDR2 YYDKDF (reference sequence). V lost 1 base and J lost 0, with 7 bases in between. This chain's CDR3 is CATSRGGGSNQPQHF. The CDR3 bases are TGTGCCACCAGCAGAGGGGGGGGTAGCAATCAGCCCCAGCATTTT.

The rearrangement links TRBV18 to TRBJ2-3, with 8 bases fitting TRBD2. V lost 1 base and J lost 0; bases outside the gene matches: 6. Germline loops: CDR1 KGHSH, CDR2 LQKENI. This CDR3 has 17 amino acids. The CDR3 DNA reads TGTGCCAGCTCACCACGCTCAGCGGGAGCTAGCACAGATACGCAGTATTTT. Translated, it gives CASSPRSAGASTDTQYF. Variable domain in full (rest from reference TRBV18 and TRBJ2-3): NAGVMQNPRHLVRRRGQEARLRCSPMKGHSHVYWYRQLPEEGLKFMVYLQKENIIDESGMPKERFSAEFPKEGPSILRIQQVVRGDSAAYFCASSPRSAGASTDTQYFGPGTRLTVL.

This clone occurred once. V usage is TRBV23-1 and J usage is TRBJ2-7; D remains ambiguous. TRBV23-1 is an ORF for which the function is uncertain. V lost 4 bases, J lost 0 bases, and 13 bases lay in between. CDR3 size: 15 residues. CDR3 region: CASSPSRLLSYEQYF. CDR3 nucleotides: TGCGCCAGCAGTCCCAGCAGACTCCTCTCCTACGAGCAGTACTTC.

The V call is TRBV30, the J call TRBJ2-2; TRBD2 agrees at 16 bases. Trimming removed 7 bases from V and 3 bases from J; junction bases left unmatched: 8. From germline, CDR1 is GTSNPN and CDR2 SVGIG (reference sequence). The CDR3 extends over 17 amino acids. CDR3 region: CASQRGTSGRDTGELFF. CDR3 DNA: TGTGCCTCTCAAAGGGGGACTAGCGGGAGGGACACCGGGGAGCTGTTTTTT.

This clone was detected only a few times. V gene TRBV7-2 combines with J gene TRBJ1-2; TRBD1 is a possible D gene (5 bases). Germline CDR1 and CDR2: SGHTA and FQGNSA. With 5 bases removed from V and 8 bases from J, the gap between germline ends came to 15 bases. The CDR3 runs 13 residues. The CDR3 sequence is CASSPGTSRGYTF. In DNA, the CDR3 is TGTGCCAGCAGCCCAGGGACCTCGAGGGGCTACACCTTC.